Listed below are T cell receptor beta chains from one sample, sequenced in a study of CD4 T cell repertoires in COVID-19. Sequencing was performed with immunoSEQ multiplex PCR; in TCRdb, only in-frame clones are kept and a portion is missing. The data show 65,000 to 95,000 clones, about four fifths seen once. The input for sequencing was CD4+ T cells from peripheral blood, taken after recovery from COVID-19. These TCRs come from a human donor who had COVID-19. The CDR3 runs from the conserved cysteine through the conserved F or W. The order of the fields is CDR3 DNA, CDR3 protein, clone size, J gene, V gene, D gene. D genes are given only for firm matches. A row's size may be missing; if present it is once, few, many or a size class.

TGTGCCAGCACCTCGGGCGGGGGGCCCTGGGATACGCAGTATTTT,CASTSGGGPWDTQYF,.,TRBJ2-3,TRBV9,TRBD2
TGTGCCAGCAGTTACCAAAGGGCGGGAGCGCAGTTCTTC,CASSYQRAGAQFF,.,TRBJ2-1,TRBV6-5,TRBD2
TGTGCCAGCAGTGAACTAGCGGGAGGCACCGGGGAGCTGTTTTTT,CASSELAGGTGELFF,many,TRBJ2-2,TRBV6-1,TRBD2
TGTGCCAGTATAGGGGGACAGGGCGGCAATCAGCCCCAGCATTTT,CASIGGQGGNQPQHF,medium-sized,TRBJ1-5,TRBV19,TRBD1
TGTGCCAGCAGCTTCCTGGGGGGGCAAGAAGCTTTCTTT,CASSFLGGQEAFF,once,TRBJ1-1,TRBV28,.
TGTGCCGGGGCGCCGGCCGGCAATCAGCCCCAGCATTTT,CAGAPAGNQPQHF,.,TRBJ1-5,TRBV30,.
TGTGCCAGCAGTGAATCCCGAAGGGGCTCCTACGAGCAGTACTTC,CASSESRRGSYEQYF,once,TRBJ2-7,TRBV25-1,.
TGTGCCAGCAGCCAAGGCCCACCGGGTTTAGCGGCCTACGAGCAGTACTTC,CASSQGPPGLAAYEQYF,.,TRBJ2-7,TRBV3-1/TRBV3-2,.
.,CASSTSGAWYGYTF,.,TRBJ1-2,TRBV28,.
TGCGCCAGCAGCTTGGGAGGGTACCTAGGTAATGAAAAACTGTTTTTT,CASSLGGYLGNEKLFF,.,TRBJ1-4,TRBV5-1,.
TGTGCCAGCAGTTTAAGTGGGACAGTCCTCATGAACACTGAAGCTTTCTTT,CASSLSGTVLMNTEAFF,.,TRBJ1-1,TRBV28,TRBD1
TGTGCCAGCTCACCAATTGACAGGGGGCCAAGTCAGCCCCAGCATTTT,CASSPIDRGPSQPQHF,.,TRBJ1-5,TRBV18,TRBD1
TGTGCCAGCAGCTTAGGCCGGCGGGGGAACAATGAGCAGTTCTTC,CASSLGRRGNNEQFF,.,TRBJ2-1,TRBV11-2,TRBD2
TGCGCCAGCAGCAGTGCCGGGACTAGCGGCTACAATGAGCAGTTCTTC,CASSSAGTSGYNEQFF,.,TRBJ2-1,TRBV5-1,TRBD2
TGTGCCAGCACGTGGGGGCCCAGGGGGGAGACCCAGTACTTC,CASTWGPRGETQYF,.,TRBJ2-5,TRBV2,TRBD1
TGTGCCACCAGCAGAGGCCGGACTACGACGGCAGGCCAAAACATTCAGTACTTC,CATSRGRTTTAGQNIQYF,.,TRBJ2-4,TRBV15,.
TGTGCCAGCAGCCCTTGGGACAGGAACACTGAAGCTTTCTTT,CASSPWDRNTEAFF,.,TRBJ1-1,TRBV7-6,TRBD1
TGTGCCAGCAGTTATAAAGGGATCGGAATCACCGGGGAGCTGTTTTTT,CASSYKGIGITGELFF,.,TRBJ2-2,TRBV6-5,.
TGTGCCAGCGGGATCCCCAAAGCGGGAGGGCCAAGGACCGGGGAGCTGTTTTTT,CASGIPKAGGPRTGELFF,.,TRBJ2-2,TRBV28,TRBD2
TGCGCCAGCAGCCCAAAGACAGGTAAGGATGAGCAGTTCTTC,CASSPKTGKDEQFF,.,TRBJ2-1,TRBV5-1,.
TGTGCCATCGGTGACAGGGTAACAGATACGCAGTATTTT,CAIGDRVTDTQYF,.,TRBJ2-3,TRBV10-3,TRBD1
TGTGCCTGGAGTGTAGGACGGGCCCAGCCCCAGCATTTT,CAWSVGRAQPQHF,.,TRBJ1-5,TRBV30,.
TGTGCCAGTAGCCCGGGAGGTGCGGCCAAAAACATTCAGTACTTC,CASSPGGAAKNIQYF,once,TRBJ2-4,TRBV19,TRBD2
TGCGCCAGCAGCCTTGGGACAGCACAAGAGACCCAGTACTTC,CASSLGTAQETQYF,.,TRBJ2-5,TRBV5-1,TRBD1
TGCGCCAGCAGCGTGGGACAGTCCGCATCCCACGAGCAGTACTTC,CASSVGQSASHEQYF,once,TRBJ2-7,TRBV5-1,TRBD1
TGTGCCAGCTCATCGGTCAACACAGATACGCAGTATTTT,CASSSVNTDTQYF,once,TRBJ2-3,TRBV18,.
TGTGCCAGCAGCCAGGCTTACCAAGAGACCCAGTACTTC,CASSQAYQETQYF,.,TRBJ2-5,TRBV3-1/TRBV3-2,.
TGTGCCAGCAGCCAACAGGAGAACACTGAAGCTTTCTTT,CASSQQENTEAFF,.,TRBJ1-1,TRBV6-5,.
TGTGCCAGCAGTCATGACAGGGGGCGGACTGAAGCTTTCTTT,CASSHDRGRTEAFF,.,TRBJ1-1,TRBV28,TRBD1
TGTGCCAGCAGCCCCTCCAGCGGGGCTTACAATGAGCAGTTCTTC,CASSPSSGAYNEQFF,.,TRBJ2-1,TRBV7-2,TRBD2
TGTGCCAGCAGCTCGGCTGACAGGCGTATGTACAATGAGCAGTTCTTC,CASSSADRRMYNEQFF,.,TRBJ2-1,TRBV7-9,.
TGTGCCAGCAGTTACAGGACAGGGTATGAAAAACTGTTTTTT,CASSYRTGYEKLFF,once,TRBJ1-4,TRBV6-5,TRBD1
TGTGCCAGCAGCTTAGAGCCTACAGAGCTCCAAGAGACCCAGTACTTC,CASSLEPTELQETQYF,.,TRBJ2-5,TRBV11-2,.
TGTGCCACCAGCAGGGAGGGGGGAAGGGGTTACGAGCAGTACTTC,CATSREGGRGYEQYF,.,TRBJ2-7,TRBV15,.
TGTGCCAGCAGCGGCGGAGGACTAGCGGGAGGGTTGGAGCAGTTCTTC,CASSGGGLAGGLEQFF,once,TRBJ2-1,TRBV7-2,TRBD2
TGTGCCAGCGGGGTCCTAGCGTGGGGAAAGGATGGCTACACCTTC,CASGVLAWGKDGYTF,.,TRBJ1-2,TRBV7-9,.
TGCGCCAGCAGCCAAGACCCGACAGGGGGCATTAGTTTATCTAGGGAGCTGTTTTTT,CASSQDPTGGISLSRELFF,.,TRBJ2-2,TRBV4-1,TRBD1
TGTGCCAGCAGTTCCCGGAGGGGGCCTTACGAGCAGTACTTC,CASSSRRGPYEQYF,.,TRBJ2-7,TRBV27,.
TGTGCCAGCAGCCCCAGGGAGCGGAGGGAAAACATTCAGTACTTC,CASSPRERRENIQYF,.,TRBJ2-4,TRBV3-1/TRBV3-2,.
TGTGCCAGCAGTCCGGACGGGCTCCGAGGCTACACCTTC,CASSPDGLRGYTF,.,TRBJ1-2,TRBV12-3/TRBV12-4,.
TGTGCCAGCAGCTCCGGGACAGGGGCTGGAAAACTGTTTTTT,CASSSGTGAGKLFF,.,TRBJ1-4,TRBV5-6,TRBD1
TGTGCCAGCAGCTTGGTTCAAGAGACCCAGTACTTC,CASSLVQETQYF,.,TRBJ2-5,TRBV5-8,.
TGCGCCAGCACCCCACAGGAGGAGGGAAACACCATATATTTT,CASTPQEEGNTIYF,few,TRBJ1-3,TRBV23-1,.
TGTGCCAGCAGCCTAGACCCGAGCGGGTCCTACAATGAGCAGTTCTTC,CASSLDPSGSYNEQFF,.,TRBJ2-1,TRBV7-3,.
TGTGCCATCAGTATGCCCCTAGACAGGGGGTCACCCTACAATGAGCAGTTCTTC,CAISMPLDRGSPYNEQFF,.,TRBJ2-1,TRBV10-3,TRBD1
TGTGCCAGCAGTTTACGGGGACAGTCCAATCAGCCCCAGCATTTT,CASSLRGQSNQPQHF,once,TRBJ1-5,TRBV27,TRBD1
TGTGCCAGTAGTGGTCGGACTAGCGGGCACTACGAGCAGTACTTC,CASSGRTSGHYEQYF,once,TRBJ2-7,TRBV19,TRBD2
TGTGCCAGCAGTCGGGACTATTTAAGGGAGCAGTACTTC,CASSRDYLREQYF,.,TRBJ2-7,TRBV6-2/TRBV6-3,TRBD2
TGCAGCGTGGAGACAGGGACCAAAGCTTTCTTT,CSVETGTKAFF,.,TRBJ1-1,TRBV29-1,TRBD1
TGTGCCAGCAGTGAATACCGTGGGACTGGAAACACCATATATTTT,CASSEYRGTGNTIYF,.,TRBJ1-3,TRBV25-1,.
TGTGCCAGCAGTGATTGGGGCCAGCCCTACTATGGCTACACCTTC,CASSDWGQPYYGYTF,.,TRBJ1-2,TRBV6-1,.
TGTGCCTGGAGTGTCCCCCTTAGCGGGACCTACAATGAGCAGTTCTTC,CAWSVPLSGTYNEQFF,once,TRBJ2-1,TRBV30,TRBD2
TGTGCCAGCTCACCGCGAATGGGGGAAGGCACTGAAGCTTTCTTT,CASSPRMGEGTEAFF,once,TRBJ1-1,TRBV18,.
TGTGCCAGCAGCTACGGGGGGTATGAGCAGTTCTTC,CASSYGGYEQFF,.,TRBJ2-1,TRBV2,TRBD2